This entry features one T cell receptor beta chain sequence. The ends lost 0 bases at V and 7 bases at J; junction bases unmatched: 23. CDR3 size: 19 residues. From germline, CDR1 is GTSNPN and CDR2 SVGIG (reference sequence). In the study's own analysis: Reference gene primer amplification gave nucleated cell count estimates. The data were produced by immunoSEQ multiplex PCR, yet TCRdb's version contains in-frame clones alone and is incomplete. That table is the source of V, J and clone size, and D and trimming were worked out from the DNA. The profile shows about 140,000 clones, roughly 89% of them singletons. This record belongs to a study of blood T cell repertoires in COVID-19.

This chain uses TRBV30 with TRBJ1-2; 7 nucleotides align to TRBD1. The receptor was isolated from a woman aged 35 to 49 with acute or convalescent COVID-19. The source material was peripheral blood. CDR3 bases: TGTGCCTGGAGTGTACGCGAGCCCAGGGGGAGGTCGCTTATTCTTGGCTACACCTTC. It translates to CAWSVREPRGRSLILGYTF.